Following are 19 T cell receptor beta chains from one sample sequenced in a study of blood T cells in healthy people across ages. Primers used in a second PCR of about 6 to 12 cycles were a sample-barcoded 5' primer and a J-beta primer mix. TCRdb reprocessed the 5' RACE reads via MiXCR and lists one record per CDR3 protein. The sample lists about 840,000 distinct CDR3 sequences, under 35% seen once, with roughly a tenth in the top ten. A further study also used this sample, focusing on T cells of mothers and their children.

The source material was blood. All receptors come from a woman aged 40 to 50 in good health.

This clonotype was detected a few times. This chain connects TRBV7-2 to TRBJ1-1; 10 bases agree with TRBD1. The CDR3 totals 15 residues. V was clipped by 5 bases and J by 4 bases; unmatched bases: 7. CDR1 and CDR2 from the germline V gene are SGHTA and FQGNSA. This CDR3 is CASSPLGTGATEAFF. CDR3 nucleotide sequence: TGTGCCAGCAGCCCGCTTGGGACAGGGGCCACTGAAGCTTTCTTT.

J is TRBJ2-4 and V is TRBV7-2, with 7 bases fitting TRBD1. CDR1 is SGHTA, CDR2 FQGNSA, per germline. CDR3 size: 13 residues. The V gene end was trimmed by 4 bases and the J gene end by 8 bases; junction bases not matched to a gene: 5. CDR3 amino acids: CASSSGQADIQYF. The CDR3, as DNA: TGTGCCAGCAGCTCCGGACAGGCGGACATTCAGTACTTC.

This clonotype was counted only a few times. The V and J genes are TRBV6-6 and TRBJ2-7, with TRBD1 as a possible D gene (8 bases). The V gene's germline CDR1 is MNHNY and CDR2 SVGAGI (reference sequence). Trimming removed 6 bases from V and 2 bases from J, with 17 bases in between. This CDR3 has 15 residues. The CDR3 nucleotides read TGTGCCAGCAGCTGGGAGGGGGGACAGGCCTACGAGCAGTACTTC. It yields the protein CASSWEGGQAYEQYF.

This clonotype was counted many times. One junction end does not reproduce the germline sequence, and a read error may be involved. The CDR3 loop is CASSFGHNTGELFF. Here the CDR3 DNA reads TGTGCTAGCAGCTTTGGCCACAACACCGGGGAGCTGTTTTTT. This sequence joins TRBV7-7 and TRBJ2-2; D unclear. The length of the CDR3 is 14 residues. Germline assignment: CDR1 SSHAT and CDR2 FNYEAQ (reference sequence).

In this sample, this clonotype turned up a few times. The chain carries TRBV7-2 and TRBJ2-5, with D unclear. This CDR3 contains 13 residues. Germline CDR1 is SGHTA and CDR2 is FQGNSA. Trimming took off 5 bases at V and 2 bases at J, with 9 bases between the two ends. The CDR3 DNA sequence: TGTGCCAGCAGCCGAAATAGACAAGAGACCCAGTACTTC. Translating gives CASSRNRQETQYF.

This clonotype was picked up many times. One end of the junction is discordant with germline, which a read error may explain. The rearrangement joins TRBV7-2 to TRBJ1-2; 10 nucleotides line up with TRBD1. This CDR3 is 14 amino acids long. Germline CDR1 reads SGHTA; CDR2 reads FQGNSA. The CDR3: CASSRDRGNYGYTF. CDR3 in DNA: TGCGCCAGCAGCCGGGACAGGGGAAACTATGGCTACACCTTC.

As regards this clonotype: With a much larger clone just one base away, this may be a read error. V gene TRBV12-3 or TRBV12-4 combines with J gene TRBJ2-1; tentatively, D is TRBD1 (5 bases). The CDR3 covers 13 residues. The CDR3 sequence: CTSRLGPYNEQFF. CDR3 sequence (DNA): TGTACCAGCAGACTGGGGCCCTACAATGAGCAGTTCTTC.

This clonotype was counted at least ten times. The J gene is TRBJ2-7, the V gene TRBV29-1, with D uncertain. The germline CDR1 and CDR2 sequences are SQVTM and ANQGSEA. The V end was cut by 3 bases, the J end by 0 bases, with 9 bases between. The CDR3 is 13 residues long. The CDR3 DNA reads TGCAGCGTTGAGGCCAGTCCCTCCTACGAGCAGTACTTC. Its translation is CSVEASPSYEQYF.

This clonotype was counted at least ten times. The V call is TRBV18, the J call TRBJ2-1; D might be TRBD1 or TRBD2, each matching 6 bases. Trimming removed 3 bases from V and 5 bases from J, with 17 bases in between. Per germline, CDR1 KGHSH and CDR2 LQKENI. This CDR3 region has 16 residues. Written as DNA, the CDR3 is TGTGCCAGCTCACCCGGGGGCAGGATAATTGACAATGAGCAGTTCTTC. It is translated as CASSPGGRIIDNEQFF.

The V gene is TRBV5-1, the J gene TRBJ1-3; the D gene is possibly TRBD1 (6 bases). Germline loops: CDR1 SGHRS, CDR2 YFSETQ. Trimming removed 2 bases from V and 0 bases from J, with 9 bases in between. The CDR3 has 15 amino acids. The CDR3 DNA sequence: TGCGCCAGCAGCTTCGGACAGCCCTCTGGAAACACCATATATTTT. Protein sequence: CASSFGQPSGNTIYF.

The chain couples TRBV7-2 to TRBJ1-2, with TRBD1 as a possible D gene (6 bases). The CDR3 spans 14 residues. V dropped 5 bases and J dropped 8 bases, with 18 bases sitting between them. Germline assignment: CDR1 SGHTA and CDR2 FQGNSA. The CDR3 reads CASSAGARGGGYTF. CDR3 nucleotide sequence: TGTGCCAGCAGCGCCGGGGCCAGGGGTGGAGGCTACACCTTC.

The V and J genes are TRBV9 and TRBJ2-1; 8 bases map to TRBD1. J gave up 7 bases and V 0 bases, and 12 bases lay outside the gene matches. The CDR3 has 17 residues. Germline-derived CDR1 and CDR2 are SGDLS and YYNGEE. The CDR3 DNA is TGTGCCAGCAGCGTAGCCCTAGACAGGGGCCGAGATAATGAGCAGTTCTTC. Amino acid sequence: CASSVALDRGRDNEQFF.

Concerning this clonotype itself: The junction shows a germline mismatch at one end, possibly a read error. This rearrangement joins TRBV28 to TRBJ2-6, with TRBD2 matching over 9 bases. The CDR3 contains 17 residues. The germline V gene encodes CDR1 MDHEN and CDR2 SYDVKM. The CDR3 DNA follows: TGTGCCATCAGTGATGCTAGCGGGGCCTCTGGGGCCAACGTCCTGACTTTC. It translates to CAISDASGASGANVLTF. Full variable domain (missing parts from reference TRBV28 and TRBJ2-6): DVKVTQSSRYLVKRTGEKVFLECVQDMDHENMFWYRQDPGLGLRLIYFSYDVKMKEKGDIPEGYSVSREKKERFSLILESASTNQTSMYLCAISDASGASGANVLTFGAGSRLTVL.

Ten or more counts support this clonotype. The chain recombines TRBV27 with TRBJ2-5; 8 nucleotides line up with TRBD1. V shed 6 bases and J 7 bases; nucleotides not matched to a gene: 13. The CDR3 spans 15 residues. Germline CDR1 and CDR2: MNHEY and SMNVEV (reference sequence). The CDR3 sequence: CASRSQGVLRGTQYF. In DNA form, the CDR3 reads TGTGCCAGCAGATCACAGGGGGTATTAAGAGGGACCCAGTACTTC.

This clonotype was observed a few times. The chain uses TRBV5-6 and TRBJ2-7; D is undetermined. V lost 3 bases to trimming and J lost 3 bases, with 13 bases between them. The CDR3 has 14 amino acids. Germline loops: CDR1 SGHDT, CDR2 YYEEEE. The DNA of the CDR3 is TGTGCCAGCAGCTCCGAAGTAATTTACTACGAGCAGTACTTC. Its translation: CASSSEVIYYEQYF.

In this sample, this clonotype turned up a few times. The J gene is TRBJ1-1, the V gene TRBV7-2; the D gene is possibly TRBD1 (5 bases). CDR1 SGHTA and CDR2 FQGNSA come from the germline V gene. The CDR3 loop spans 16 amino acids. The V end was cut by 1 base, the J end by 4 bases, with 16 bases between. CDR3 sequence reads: CASSLGGPGSGTEAFF. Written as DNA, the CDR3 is TGTGCCAGCAGCTTAGGGGGCCCCGGGTCGGGCACTGAAGCTTTCTTT.

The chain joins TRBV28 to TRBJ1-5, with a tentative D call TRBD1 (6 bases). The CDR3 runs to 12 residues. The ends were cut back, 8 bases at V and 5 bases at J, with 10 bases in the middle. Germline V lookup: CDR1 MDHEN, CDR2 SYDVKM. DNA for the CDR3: TGTGCCAGCCAAAGGGGGGATCAGCCCCAGCATTTT. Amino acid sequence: CASQRGDQPQHF.

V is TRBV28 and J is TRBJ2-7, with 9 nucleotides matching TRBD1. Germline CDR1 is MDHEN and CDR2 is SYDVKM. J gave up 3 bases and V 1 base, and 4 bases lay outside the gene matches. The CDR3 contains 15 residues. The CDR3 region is CASSLFWDRDYEQYF. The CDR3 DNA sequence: TGTGCCAGCAGTTTATTTTGGGACAGGGACTACGAGCAGTACTTC.

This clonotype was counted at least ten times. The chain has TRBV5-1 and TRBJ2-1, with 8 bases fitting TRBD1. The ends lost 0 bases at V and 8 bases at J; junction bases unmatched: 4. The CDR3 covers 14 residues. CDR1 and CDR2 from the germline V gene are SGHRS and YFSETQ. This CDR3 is CASSLGGQGYEQFF. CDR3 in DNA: TGCGCCAGCAGCTTGGGTGGACAGGGTTATGAGCAGTTCTTC.